Each of the 4 T cell receptor beta chains below was sequenced from the same sample in a study of blood T cell repertoires in COVID-19 (dated by TCRdb to about 2020). Libraries were built with the immunoSEQ multiplex PCR assay. TCRdb re-hosts the immuneACCESS table, in-frame sequences only. Its copies lack some clones; in the studies checked, an unresolved V gene accounts for under half of them, and the cause for the rest is not known. The sample contains approximately 140,000 clones, roughly 90% of them found a single time. The biggest ten clones account for roughly 1.2% of the sample. The source material was PBMCs or T cells enriched from blood (not recorded which). Receptors were obtained from a woman in her 30s with acute COVID-19.

This clone was seen a few times. The CDR3 DNA is TGTGCCAGCAGGGGGACAGGCTCGGGCTACACCTTC. It specifies CASRGTGSGYTF. The chain employs TRBV2 and TRBJ1-2; 8 bases match TRBD1. This CDR3 region has 12 residues. Trimming took 6 bases from V and 8 from J; bases not matched to a gene: 5. Germline CDR1 and CDR2: SNHLY and FYNNEI.

Only a few counts were recorded for this clone. The chain recombines TRBV21-1 with TRBJ2-7; TRBD2 reflects the table's D call only, with no check against the DNA. TRBV21-1 is deemed a pseudogene. The CDR3 spans 16 residues. Here the CDR3 DNA reads TGTGCCAGCAGCGAGGGGCTAGCGCCATTCACCTACGAGCAGTACTTC. As protein: CASSEGLAPFTYEQYF.

The V call is TRBV4-3, the J call TRBJ2-7; 8 nucleotides match TRBD2. CDR1 and CDR2 (germline): LGHNA, YSLEER. The CDR3 is 16 residues long. Trimming took 0 bases from V and 3 from J; bases not matched to a gene: 7. The CDR3 protein is CASSQEVRGVVYEQYF. The CDR3 DNA reads as TGCGCCAGCAGCCAAGAGGTGCGGGGGGTCGTCTACGAGCAGTACTTC.

The gene calls are TRBV18 and TRBJ2-2, with 7 bases aligning to TRBD1. After removal of 0 bases from V and 1 base from J, the junction contained 5 bases not matched to a gene. CDR3 size: 17 residues. Germline CDR1 KGHSH, CDR2 LQKENI. The CDR3 bases are TGTGCCAGCTCACCACCGTCGGGACAGAGGAACACCGGGGAGCTGTTTTTT. Translation: CASSPPSGQRNTGELFF. Full variable domain (rest looked up from reference TRBV18 and TRBJ2-2): NAGVMQNPRHLVRRRGQEARLRCSPMKGHSHVYWYRQLPEEGLKFMVYLQKENIIDESGMPKERFSAEFPKEGPSILRIQQVVRGDSAAYFCASSPPSGQRNTGELFFGEGSRLTVL.